The 8 T cell receptor beta chains below come from one sample, sequenced in a study of cytomegalovirus exposure and HLA in healthy donors. PCR was performed using 60 Vbeta and 13 Jbeta primers. Using immunoSEQ multiplex PCR, the repertoire was profiled, and TCRdb retains in-frame clones only, with some absent. The sample shows approximately 44,000 clones, approximately 75% of them seen only once. The specimen sequenced was PBMCs. These receptors originate from a man aged 25-45 years in good health and CMV-seronegative.

This sequence joins TRBV7-2 and TRBJ2-2; the match to TRBD1 covers 11 bases. The CDR3 runs 16 residues. Germline-derived CDR1 and CDR2 are SGHTA and FQGNSA. The V gene end was trimmed by 3 bases and the J gene end by 7 bases; junction bases not matched to a gene: 7. The CDR3: CASSFGTGGMIGELFF. CDR3 DNA sequence: TGTGCCAGCAGCTTCGGGACAGGGGGTATGATCGGGGAGCTGTTTTTT.

The J gene is TRBJ2-1, the V gene TRBV30; 9 nucleotides line up with TRBD1. CDR1 is GTSNPN, CDR2 SVGIG, per germline (reference sequence). The CDR3 length is 13 residues. The trim removed 7 bases at V and 7 bases at J, leaving 8 bases unmatched. CDR3 DNA: TGTGCCTCCCGGGACAGGGTCTTTAATGAGCAGTTCTTC. Residues: CASRDRVFNEQFF.

The genes are TRBV9 and TRBJ2-1, with a possible D match to TRBD2 (5 bases). The CDR3 covers 13 residues. The ends were cut back, 0 bases at V and 10 bases at J, with 11 bases in the middle. Per the germline V gene, CDR1 is SGDLS and CDR2 is YYNGEE. CDR3 nucleotides: TGTGCCAGCAGCGTAGTACCGGGATTAGAGCAGTTCTTC. As protein: CASSVVPGLEQFF.

The rearrangement uses TRBV5-1 and TRBJ2-3; possible D gene TRBD2, 6 bases. The germline V and J ends were trimmed by 2 bases and 4 bases, with 8 bases remaining between them. Germline loops: CDR1 SGHRS, CDR2 YFSETQ. This CDR3 region has 13 residues. CDR3 sequence reads: CASSLGRPDTQYF. The CDR3 coding sequence is TGCGCCAGCAGCTTAGGGAGGCCAGATACGCAGTATTTT.

The chain employs TRBV5-1 and TRBJ1-2, with TRBD1 matching 11 bases. Trimming removed 3 bases from V and 8 bases from J; junction bases left unmatched: 3. This CDR3 has 13 amino acids. The germline V gene has CDR1 SGHRS and CDR2 YFSETQ. The CDR3 DNA follows: TGCGCCAGCAGCTGGACAGGGGGCAGGGGCTACACCTTC. As protein: CASSWTGGRGYTF.

V gene TRBV6-5 combines with J gene TRBJ2-5, with 10 nucleotides matching TRBD1. Germline V gene sequence: CDR1 MNHEY, CDR2 SVGAGI. V shed 6 bases, J shed 9 bases, and the junction held 10 bases outside the gene matches. This CDR3 spans 14 amino acids. Here the CDR3 DNA reads TGTGCCAGCAGCCTCCGCGGGACAGGGGTGGCCCAGTACTTC. Translated: CASSLRGTGVAQYF.

This chain uses TRBV28 with TRBJ2-5; 8 nucleotides agree with TRBD1. Germline lookup yields CDR1 MDHEN and CDR2 SYDVKM. The CDR3 is 15 residues long. J lost 2 bases, V lost 6 bases, and 8 bases had no gene match. CDR3 sequence: CASSLIGTGQETQYF. The CDR3 nucleotides read TGTGCCAGCAGCCTAATCGGGACAGGTCAAGAGACCCAGTACTTC.

A single count supports this clone. This chain connects TRBV4-2 to TRBJ1-3; weak D call: TRBD1 (6 bases). Germline V CDR1 and CDR2: LGHNA, YNFKEQ. The CDR3 is made up of 18 amino acids. V lost 4 bases and J 3 bases, leaving 22 bases between the germline ends. The DNA for the CDR3 is TGTGCCAGCAGCCTCGACCCCCTACAGGGTATCTATGGAAACACCATATATTTT. This codes for CASSLDPLQGIYGNTIYF.